This entry lists 5 T cell receptor beta chains sequenced from one sample in a study of shared clonotypes between healthy human individuals. Naive CD8 populations comprised CD45RO-negative cells positively selected for CCR7, excluding terminally differentiated effector memory CD45RA+ cells. Here immunoSEQ multiplex PCR was the method, and the copy in TCRdb shows in-frame clones only, minus some. This table has around 2.1 million clones, under 95% appearing once. The sample comprised naive CD8+ T cells from PBMCs. These receptors came from a man aged 18 to 30 in good health. Some clones in this sample may be carry-over from other donors' samples.

The chain links TRBV7-9 to TRBJ2-5; 7 positions match TRBD2. Germline loops: CDR1 SEHNR, CDR2 FQNEAQ (reference sequence). The CDR3 has 16 amino acids. Trimming cost V 5 bases and J 5 bases; bases outside gene matches: 14. CDR3 in DNA: TGTGCCAGCAGCGATTTTACGGGACTATCTGGGGAGACCCAGTACTTC. Encoded protein: CASSDFTGLSGETQYF.

As for this clone: Other DNA sequences of this sample code for an identical CDR3. The CDR3 protein is CASSFRASGNTIYF. CDR3 nucleotides: TGTGCCAGCAGTTTCCGAGCCTCTGGAAACACCATATATTTT. V gene TRBV27 combines with J gene TRBJ1-3; D gene ambiguous. Germline lookup yields CDR1 MNHEY and CDR2 SMNVEV (reference sequence). The CDR3 runs to 14 residues. V was shortened by 3 bases and J by 0 bases, with 6 bases between the two germline ends.

The gene calls are TRBV27 and TRBJ2-1, with D tentatively TRBD1 (5 bases). The CDR3 loop spans 16 amino acids. Germline CDR1 is MNHEY and CDR2 is SMNVEV (reference sequence). V gave up 1 base and J gave up 6 bases, with 16 bases separating them. The DNA for the CDR3 is TGTGCCAGCAGTTTATTCCCTGGGGCTGTAGCCAATGAGCAGTTCTTC. Its protein is CASSLFPGAVANEQFF.

Comment on this clone: The same CDR3 arises from other DNA sequences in this sample as well. The rearrangement uses TRBV18 and TRBJ2-2, with D unclear. The germline CDR1 and CDR2 sequences are KGHSH and LQKENI. The CDR3 spans 12 residues. Trimming took off 2 bases at V and 6 bases at J, with 4 bases between the two ends. The CDR3 DNA reads as TGTGCCAGCTCACCAAGACCCGGGGAGCTGTTTTTT. Protein product: CASSPRPGELFF.

V is TRBV11-2 and J is TRBJ2-7; D gene uncertain. Trimming cost V 1 base and J 6 bases, with 13 bases left between them. Germline loops: CDR1 SGHAT, CDR2 FQNNGV. CDR3 length: 14 amino acids. CDR3 residues: CASSLGTGGSEQYF. The CDR3 region has the DNA TGTGCCAGCAGCTTAGGCACCGGCGGCTCCGAGCAGTACTTC.